The 7 T cell receptor beta chains given below trace back to one sample, sequenced in a study of blood T cell repertoires in COVID-19. Profiling relied on immunoSEQ multiplex PCR, and the TCRdb table lists in-frame clones only, not all of them. Of 60,000 to 65,000 clones detected, 85% to 90% appear once; the ten largest clones hold roughly 8%. The sample comprised peripheral blood. These TCRs come from a human donor with active COVID-19. The donor label of this sample is uncertain.

The genes are TRBV12-2 and TRBJ1-1; no check of the table's D call, TRBD1, against the DNA was made. TRBV12-2 is assigned pseudogene status. The CDR3 is made up of 14 amino acids. CDR3 sequence reads: CASRPTGLDTEAFF. The CDR3 nucleotides are TGTGCAAGTCGCCCGACAGGGCTGGACACTGAAGCTTTCTTT.

V gene TRBV29-1 combines with J gene TRBJ1-4; 9 bases align to TRBD1. The CDR3 consists of 17 residues. Germline V gene data show CDR1 as SQVTM and CDR2 as ANQGSEA. J gave up 10 bases and V 2 bases, and 17 bases lay outside the gene matches. This CDR3 reads CSVEYYGTGFVTGKLFF. In nucleotides, the CDR3 is TGCAGCGTTGAATACTACGGGACAGGGTTTGTCACCGGAAAACTGTTTTTT.

As concerns this clone: Other DNA sequences in the sample encode the same CDR3. V gene TRBV3-1 (or the pseudogene TRBV3-2) combines with J gene TRBJ2-7; D gene ambiguous. CDR3 length: 12 amino acids. Germline-derived CDR1 and CDR2 are LGHDT and YNNKEL (reference sequence). V was clipped by 4 bases and J by 0 bases, with 4 bases between them. As DNA, the CDR3 is TGTGCCAGCAGCCCCAGCTCCTACGAGCAGTACTTC. Translating gives CASSPSSYEQYF.

The chain joins TRBV9 to TRBJ1-2, with TRBD1 matching 8 bases. Trimming removed 3 bases from V and 3 bases from J; junction bases left unmatched: 1. This CDR3 spans 13 amino acids. Germline CDR1 and CDR2: SGDLS and YYNGEE. CDR3 bases: TGTGCCAGCAGCGCGGGACAGGACTATGGCTACACCTTC. It codes for CASSAGQDYGYTF.

This sequence joins TRBV12-3 or TRBV12-4 and TRBJ2-7; the D is unclear. The V and J ends lost 1 base and 3 bases respectively, with 7 bases between them. The CDR3 covers 13 residues. CDR3 bases: TGTGCCAGCAGTTTAGAAAACAGCTACGAGCAGTACTTC. Its translation: CASSLENSYEQYF.

V gene TRBV7-2 combines with J gene TRBJ2-1; D is possibly TRBD2 (5 bases). V was pared by 0 bases and J by 1 base, with 10 bases between. The CDR3 consists of 16 residues. CDR1 is SGHTA and CDR2 is FQGNSA in the germline V gene. This chain's CDR3 is CASSLAGRGSYNEQFF. CDR3 nucleotide sequence: TGTGCCAGCAGCTTAGCGGGCCGGGGTTCCTACAATGAGCAGTTCTTC.

This sequence joins TRBV3-1 (or the pseudogene TRBV3-2) and TRBJ2-3, with D perhaps matching TRBD2 (6 bases). Germline V lookup: CDR1 LGHDT, CDR2 YNNKEL (reference sequence). The CDR3 extends over 16 amino acids. Trimming shortened V by 0 bases and J by 3 bases, and 13 bases separated the two germline ends. In DNA form, the CDR3 reads TGTGCCAGCAGCCAAGATTCCGGGGCGGGGACAGATACGCAGTATTTT. Residues: CASSQDSGAGTDTQYF.